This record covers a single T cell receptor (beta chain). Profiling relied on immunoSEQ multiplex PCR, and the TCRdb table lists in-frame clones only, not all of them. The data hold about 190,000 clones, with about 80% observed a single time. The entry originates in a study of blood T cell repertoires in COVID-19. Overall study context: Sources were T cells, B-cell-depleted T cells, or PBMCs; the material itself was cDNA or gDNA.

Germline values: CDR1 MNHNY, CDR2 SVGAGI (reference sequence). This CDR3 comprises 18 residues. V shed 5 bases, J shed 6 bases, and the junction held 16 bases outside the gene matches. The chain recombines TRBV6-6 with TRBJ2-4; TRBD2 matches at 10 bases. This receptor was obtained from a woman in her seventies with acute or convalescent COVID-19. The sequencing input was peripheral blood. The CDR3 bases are TGTGCCAGCAGTCCGAACTCCTTAGCGGGAGGCATCGTAAACATTCAGTACTTC. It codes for CASSPNSLAGGIVNIQYF.